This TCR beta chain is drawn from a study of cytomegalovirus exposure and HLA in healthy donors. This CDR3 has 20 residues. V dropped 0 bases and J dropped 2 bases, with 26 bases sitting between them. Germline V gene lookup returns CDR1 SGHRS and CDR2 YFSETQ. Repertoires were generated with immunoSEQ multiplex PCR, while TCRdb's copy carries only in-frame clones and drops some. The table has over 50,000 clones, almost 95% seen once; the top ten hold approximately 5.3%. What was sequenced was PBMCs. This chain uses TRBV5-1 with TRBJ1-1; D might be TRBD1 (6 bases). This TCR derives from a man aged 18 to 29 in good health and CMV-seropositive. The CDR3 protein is CASSLGGPGMIPNLNTEAFF. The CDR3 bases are TGCGCCAGCAGCTTGGGGGGGCCGGGCATGATACCTAACCTAAACACTGAAGCTTTCTTT.